These T cell receptor beta chains were read from a single sample in a study of regulatory T cells in long-lasting Graves disease. TCRdb recomputed calls from the multiplex PCR reads with MiXCR, one row per CDR3 protein. The data contain about 450,000 distinct CDR3 sequences, about 14% of them singletons. These data were likewise used in another study, on T cells in Graves' hyperthyroidism and ophthalmopathy.

The sample consisted of peripheral blood mononuclear cells (PBMCs), taken at new diagnosis, from a patient treated with antithyroid drugs. The receptors originated from a woman between 50 and 59 years old with Graves disease. Both conserved end residues are part of each CDR3. The D gene is left open where the match is weak. Part of the rows lack a size; the others show once, few, many or a class for expanded clones.

j_gene: TRBJ2-2; d_gene: TRBD2; abundance: .; v_gene: TRBV3-1; CDR3aa: CASSQVSLAGTGELFF; CDR3nt: TGTGCCAGCAGCCAAGTAAGCCTAGCGGGCACCGGGGAGCTGTTTTTT
j_gene: TRBJ1-5; d_gene: TRBD1; abundance: many; v_gene: TRBV5-1; CDR3aa: CANSLTGGNQPQHF; CDR3nt: TGCGCCAACAGCTTAACAGGGGGGAATCAGCCCCAGCATTTT
j_gene: TRBJ2-3; d_gene: TRBD2; abundance: many; v_gene: TRBV5-1; CDR3aa: CASSRTSGPPADTQYF; CDR3nt: TGCGCCAGCAGCCGGACTAGCGGGCCCCCCGCAGATACGCAGTATTTT
j_gene: TRBJ2-1; d_gene: .; abundance: few; v_gene: TRBV12-3/TRBV12-4; CDR3aa: CASSYDGPYNEQFF; CDR3nt: TGTGCCAGCAGTTATGATGGGCCATACAATGAGCAGTTCTTC
j_gene: TRBJ2-7; d_gene: .; abundance: few; v_gene: TRBV6-2/TRBV6-3; CDR3aa: CASSRDRDSPYEQYF; CDR3nt: TGTGCCAGCAGCAGAGACCGGGACTCACCCTACGAGCAGTACTTC
j_gene: TRBJ1-4; d_gene: .; abundance: few; v_gene: TRBV18; CDR3aa: CASSQTRGENEKLFF; CDR3nt: TGTGCCAGCTCACAGACGCGGGGTGAGAATGAAAAACTGTTTTTT
j_gene: TRBJ1-4; d_gene: .; abundance: few; v_gene: TRBV7-2; CDR3aa: CASSFWGDLNEKLFF; CDR3nt: TGTGCCAGCAGCTTTTGGGGGGACCTAAATGAAAAACTGTTTTTT
j_gene: TRBJ2-1; d_gene: TRBD1; abundance: .; v_gene: TRBV6-2/TRBV6-3; CDR3aa: CASRRTGDEQFF; CDR3nt: TGTGCCAGCAGGCGGACAGGGGATGAGCAGTTCTTC
j_gene: TRBJ2-4; d_gene: TRBD1; abundance: many; v_gene: TRBV6-2/TRBV6-3; CDR3aa: CASSYSHGQGENIQYF; CDR3nt: TGTGCCAGCAGTTACTCACACGGACAGGGAGAAAACATTCAGTACTTC
j_gene: TRBJ2-7; d_gene: TRBD1; abundance: many; v_gene: TRBV6-1; CDR3aa: CASSENGQGPYEQYF; CDR3nt: TGTGCCAGCAGTGAAAACGGACAGGGGCCCTACGAGCAGTACTTC
j_gene: TRBJ2-1; d_gene: TRBD1; abundance: few; v_gene: TRBV15; CDR3aa: CATSREGRQGNNEQFF; CDR3nt: TGTGCCACCAGCAGAGAGGGGAGACAGGGGAACAATGAGCAGTTCTTC
j_gene: TRBJ1-2; d_gene: .; abundance: many; v_gene: TRBV3-1; CDR3aa: CASSQDGPHTF; CDR3nt: TGTGCCAGCAGCCAAGATGGACCACACACCTTC
j_gene: TRBJ1-5; d_gene: TRBD1; abundance: many; v_gene: TRBV3-1; CDR3aa: CASSLTTGSNQPQHF; CDR3nt: TGTGCCAGCAGCCTTACGACAGGGAGTAATCAGCCCCAGCATTTT
j_gene: TRBJ2-3; d_gene: .; abundance: few; v_gene: TRBV5-6; CDR3aa: CASSLEGSTSTDTQYF; CDR3nt: TGTGCCAGCAGCTTGGAGGGCAGTACTAGCACAGATACGCAGTATTTT
j_gene: TRBJ1-5; d_gene: TRBD1; abundance: few; v_gene: TRBV7-8; CDR3aa: CASSIGTGGNQPQHF; CDR3nt: TGTGCCAGCAGCATTGGGACAGGGGGCAATCAGCCCCAGCATTTT
j_gene: TRBJ1-2; d_gene: .; abundance: many; v_gene: TRBV12-3/TRBV12-4; CDR3aa: CASTPNTPNYGYTF; CDR3nt: TGTGCCAGCACCCCCAACACCCCCAACTATGGCTACACCTTC
j_gene: TRBJ2-5; d_gene: .; abundance: few; v_gene: TRBV6-2/TRBV6-3; CDR3aa: CASSFGRAETQYF; CDR3nt: TGTGCCAGCAGTTTTGGCAGGGCGGAGACCCAGTACTTC
j_gene: TRBJ1-5; d_gene: TRBD1; abundance: many; v_gene: TRBV18; CDR3aa: CASSPGTGGNQPQHF; CDR3nt: TGTGCCAGCAGTCCCGGGACAGGGGGCAATCAGCCCCAGCATTTT
j_gene: TRBJ2-2; d_gene: TRBD2; abundance: many; v_gene: TRBV7-2; CDR3aa: CASSPGTSGSNTGELFF; CDR3nt: TGTGCCAGCAGCCCAGGAACTAGCGGGAGTAACACCGGGGAGCTGTTTTTT
j_gene: TRBJ1-6; d_gene: .; abundance: .; v_gene: TRBV10-3; CDR3aa: CAIGRLGDSPLHF; CDR3nt: TGTGCCATCGGGCGTTTAGGGGATTCACCCCTCCACTTT
j_gene: TRBJ1-4; d_gene: .; abundance: .; v_gene: TRBV28; CDR3aa: CASSLGRATPATNEKLFF; CDR3nt: TGTGCCAGCAGTTTAGGCCGGGCGACCCCTGCAACTAATGAAAAACTGTTTTTT
j_gene: TRBJ1-1; d_gene: .; abundance: many; v_gene: TRBV6-5; CDR3aa: CASSYSSGPGDTEAFF; CDR3nt: TGTGCCAGCAGTTACTCGTCAGGGCCGGGGGACACTGAAGCTTTCTTT
j_gene: TRBJ2-7; d_gene: .; abundance: .; v_gene: TRBV5-1; CDR3aa: CASSLAGVFDEQYF; CDR3nt: TGCGCCAGCAGCTTGGCAGGGGTGTTTGACGAGCAGTACTTC
j_gene: TRBJ2-7; d_gene: TRBD1; abundance: many; v_gene: TRBV10-3; CDR3aa: CAISENRGSYEQYF; CDR3nt: TGTGCCATCAGTGAGAACAGGGGATCCTACGAGCAGTACTTC
j_gene: TRBJ2-1; d_gene: .; abundance: many; v_gene: TRBV5-1; CDR3aa: CASTFVEGRIDNEQFF; CDR3nt: TGCGCCAGCACGTTTGTGGAGGGGCGGATCGACAATGAGCAGTTCTTC
j_gene: TRBJ2-3; d_gene: .; abundance: many; v_gene: TRBV27; CDR3aa: CASSLVRPIPGTQYF; CDR3nt: TGTGCCAGCAGTTTGGTTAGGCCCATCCCGGGTACGCAGTATTTT
j_gene: TRBJ2-1; d_gene: .; abundance: many; v_gene: TRBV28; CDR3aa: CASSLGVNEQFF; CDR3nt: TGTGCCAGCAGTTTGGGTGTAAATGAGCAGTTCTTC
j_gene: TRBJ2-1; d_gene: TRBD2; abundance: many; v_gene: TRBV29-1; CDR3aa: CSVESSGRVNEQFF; CDR3nt: TGCAGCGTTGAGTCTAGCGGGAGGGTCAATGAGCAGTTCTTC
j_gene: TRBJ2-5; d_gene: .; abundance: many; v_gene: TRBV29-1; CDR3aa: CSVGPTSPETQYF; CDR3nt: TGCAGCGTTGGACCTACTAGTCCGGAGACCCAGTACTTC
j_gene: TRBJ1-4; d_gene: .; abundance: many; v_gene: TRBV29-1; CDR3aa: CSATGTTNEKLFF; CDR3nt: TGCAGCGCTACAGGAACAACTAATGAAAAACTGTTTTTT
j_gene: TRBJ2-5; d_gene: .; abundance: .; v_gene: TRBV7-8; CDR3aa: CASSLVFSSQETQYF; CDR3nt: TGTGCCAGCAGCTTAGTTTTCAGCTCCCAAGAGACCCAGTACTTC
j_gene: TRBJ2-7; d_gene: .; abundance: many; v_gene: TRBV27; CDR3aa: CASSSRTVSSYEQYF; CDR3nt: TGTGCCAGCAGTTCACGGACGGTAAGCTCCTACGAGCAGTACTTC
j_gene: TRBJ2-7; d_gene: .; abundance: .; v_gene: TRBV4-1; CDR3aa: CASSQDPAGVYEQYF; CDR3nt: TGCGCCAGCAGCCAAGATCCGGCAGGGGTCTACGAGCAGTACTTC
j_gene: TRBJ2-1; d_gene: TRBD2; abundance: once; v_gene: TRBV12-3/TRBV12-4; CDR3aa: CASSSGRTSGEYNEQFF; CDR3nt: TGTGCCAGCAGTTCGGGACGGACTAGCGGGGAATACAATGAGCAGTTCTTC
j_gene: TRBJ1-1; d_gene: .; abundance: .; v_gene: TRBV5-1; CDR3aa: CASRGGLTNTEAFF; CDR3nt: TGCGCCAGCAGGGGCGGACTGACGAACACTGAAGCTTTCTTT
j_gene: TRBJ1-4; d_gene: .; abundance: .; v_gene: TRBV5-5; CDR3aa: CAGSPRVITNEKLFF; CDR3nt: TGTGCCGGCAGCCCCAGGGTTATAACTAATGAAAAACTGTTTTTT
j_gene: TRBJ2-2; d_gene: .; abundance: many; v_gene: TRBV6-5; CDR3aa: CASSFLDGGAGELFF; CDR3nt: TGTGCCAGCAGTTTCCTGGACGGAGGTGCCGGGGAGCTGTTTTTT
j_gene: TRBJ1-2; d_gene: TRBD1; abundance: many; v_gene: TRBV6-1; CDR3aa: CASSQQGANGYTF; CDR3nt: TGTGCCAGCAGTCAACAGGGGGCGAATGGCTACACCTTC
j_gene: TRBJ1-2; d_gene: TRBD1; abundance: many; v_gene: TRBV28; CDR3aa: CASSIDRGPRRVYGYTF; CDR3nt: TGTGCCAGCAGTATAGACAGGGGCCCCCGACGGGTTTATGGCTACACCTTC
j_gene: TRBJ2-3; d_gene: TRBD1; abundance: many; v_gene: TRBV24-1; CDR3aa: CATSDFGQGESLDYTDTQYF; CDR3nt: TGTGCCACCAGTGATTTTGGACAGGGGGAGTCCCTCGACTACACAGATACGCAGTATTTT
j_gene: TRBJ2-2; d_gene: TRBD2; abundance: few; v_gene: TRBV5-1; CDR3aa: CASSLRGDWTGELFF; CDR3nt: TGCGCCAGCAGCTTGCGGGGGGATTGGACCGGGGAGCTGTTTTTT
j_gene: TRBJ2-1; d_gene: TRBD2; abundance: few; v_gene: TRBV7-9; CDR3aa: CASSLVGTRDNEQFF; CDR3nt: TGTGCCAGCAGCTTAGTCGGGACTAGAGACAATGAGCAGTTCTTC
j_gene: TRBJ2-7; d_gene: .; abundance: .; v_gene: TRBV5-1; CDR3aa: CASNQGQTYEQYF; CDR3nt: TGCGCCAGCAATCAGGGACAAACCTACGAGCAGTACTTC
j_gene: TRBJ1-1; d_gene: TRBD1; abundance: many; v_gene: TRBV12-3/TRBV12-4; CDR3aa: CASSLAPGQGARNTEAFF; CDR3nt: TGTGCCAGCAGTTTGGCTCCGGGACAGGGGGCAAGGAACACTGAAGCTTTCTTT
j_gene: TRBJ2-1; d_gene: TRBD2; abundance: many; v_gene: TRBV2; CDR3aa: CASPSLAGSEQFF; CDR3nt: TGTGCCAGCCCGAGCCTAGCGGGTTCGGAGCAGTTCTTC
j_gene: TRBJ2-7; d_gene: TRBD2; abundance: once; v_gene: TRBV20-1; CDR3aa: CSARDPGGQTYEQYF; CDR3nt: TGCAGTGCTAGAGATCCGGGGGGGCAAACCTACGAGCAGTACTTC
j_gene: TRBJ2-1; d_gene: .; abundance: many; v_gene: TRBV5-6; CDR3aa: CASSLPRGWSGRTDNEQFF; CDR3nt: TGTGCCAGCAGCTTGCCGAGGGGATGGTCGGGGAGGACTGACAATGAGCAGTTCTTC
j_gene: TRBJ2-1; d_gene: TRBD2; abundance: few; v_gene: TRBV3-1; CDR3aa: CASSQGLAGVWNEQFF; CDR3nt: TGTGCCAGCAGCCAAGGACTAGCGGGAGTTTGGAATGAGCAGTTCTTC
j_gene: TRBJ2-7; d_gene: TRBD2; abundance: once; v_gene: TRBV6-1; CDR3aa: CASSITSGIYEQYF; CDR3nt: TGTGCCAGCAGTATAACCAGCGGGATCTACGAGCAGTACTTC